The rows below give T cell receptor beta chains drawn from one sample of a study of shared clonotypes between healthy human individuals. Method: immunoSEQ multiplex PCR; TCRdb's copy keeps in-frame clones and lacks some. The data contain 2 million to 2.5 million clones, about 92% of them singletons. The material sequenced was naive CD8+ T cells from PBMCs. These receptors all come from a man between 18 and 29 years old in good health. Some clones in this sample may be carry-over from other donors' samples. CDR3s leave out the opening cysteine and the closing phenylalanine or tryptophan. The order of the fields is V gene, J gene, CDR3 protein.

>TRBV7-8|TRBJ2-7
ASSLDRVRVYEQY
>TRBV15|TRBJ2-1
ATSRGGSTYNEQF
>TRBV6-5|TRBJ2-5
ASSYQQGVQETQY
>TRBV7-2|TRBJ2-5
ASSSRDAQETQY
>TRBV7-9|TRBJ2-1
ASSLATQGVRHNEQF
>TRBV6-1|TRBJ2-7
ASSAKARGPYEQY
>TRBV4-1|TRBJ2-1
ASSLLTGLVSNEQF
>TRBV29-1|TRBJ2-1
SDPPAGQGDVHNEQF
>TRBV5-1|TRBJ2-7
ASSLEDRRAYEQY
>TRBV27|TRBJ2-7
ASSLSPPYEQY
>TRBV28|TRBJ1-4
ASSPLGGYEKLF
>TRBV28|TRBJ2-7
ASSRSGGSYEQY
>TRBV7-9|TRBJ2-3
ASSSLGGTDTQY
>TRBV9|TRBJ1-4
ASSASRATNEKLF
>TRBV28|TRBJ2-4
ASSPWEGNIQY
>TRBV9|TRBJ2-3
ASRAGAADTQY
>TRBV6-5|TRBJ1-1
ASNQGAATEAF
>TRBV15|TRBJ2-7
ATSRGAGGGYEQY
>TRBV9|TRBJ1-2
ASTGEDGGFDGYT
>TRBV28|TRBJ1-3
ASSLPRASGNTIY
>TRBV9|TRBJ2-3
ASSVGVRAHTDTQY
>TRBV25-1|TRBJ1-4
ASSVEDRGRANEKLF
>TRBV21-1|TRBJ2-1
ASSLAGDRTRESEQF
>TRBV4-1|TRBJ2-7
ASSLIGAGNYEQY
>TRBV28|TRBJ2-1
ASSLGTSSYNEQF
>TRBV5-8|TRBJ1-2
ASTRRVGANGYT
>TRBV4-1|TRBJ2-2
ASSQEGADYTGELF
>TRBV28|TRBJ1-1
ASRIGGNTEAF
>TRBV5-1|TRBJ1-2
ASSLMGQGEGYT
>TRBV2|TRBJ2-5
ASSEGEGVEETQY
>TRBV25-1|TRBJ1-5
ASSDGQGAYNQPQH
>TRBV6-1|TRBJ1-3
ASLGGNTIY
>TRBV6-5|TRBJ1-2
ASSYFIGNPYGYT
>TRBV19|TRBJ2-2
ASSSLARGSGTGELF
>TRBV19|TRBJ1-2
ASTPGSNYGYT
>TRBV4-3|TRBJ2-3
ASSRASGSTDTQY
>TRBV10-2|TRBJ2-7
ASRGAARTAYEQY
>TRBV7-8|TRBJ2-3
ASSQGLAGLTDTQY
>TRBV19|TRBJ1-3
ASSLMRDTSGNTIY
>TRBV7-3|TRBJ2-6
ASSLMGAGANVLT
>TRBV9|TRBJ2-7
ASSVGQEGEQY
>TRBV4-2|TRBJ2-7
ASSQVEGSYEQY
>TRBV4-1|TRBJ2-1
ASSRERETYNEQF
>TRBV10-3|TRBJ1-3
AISDDRGSGNTIY
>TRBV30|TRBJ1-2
AGRGADGYT
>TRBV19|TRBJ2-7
ASSSWTYEQY
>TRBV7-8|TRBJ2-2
ASSLSLRAGGELF
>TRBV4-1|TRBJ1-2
ASSQYRDHGYT
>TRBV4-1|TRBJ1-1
ASSQGQWDYTEAF
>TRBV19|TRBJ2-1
AISPLAGLIEQF
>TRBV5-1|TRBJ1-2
ASSSPGTGNGYT
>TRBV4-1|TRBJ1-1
ASSQEPMGMNTEAF